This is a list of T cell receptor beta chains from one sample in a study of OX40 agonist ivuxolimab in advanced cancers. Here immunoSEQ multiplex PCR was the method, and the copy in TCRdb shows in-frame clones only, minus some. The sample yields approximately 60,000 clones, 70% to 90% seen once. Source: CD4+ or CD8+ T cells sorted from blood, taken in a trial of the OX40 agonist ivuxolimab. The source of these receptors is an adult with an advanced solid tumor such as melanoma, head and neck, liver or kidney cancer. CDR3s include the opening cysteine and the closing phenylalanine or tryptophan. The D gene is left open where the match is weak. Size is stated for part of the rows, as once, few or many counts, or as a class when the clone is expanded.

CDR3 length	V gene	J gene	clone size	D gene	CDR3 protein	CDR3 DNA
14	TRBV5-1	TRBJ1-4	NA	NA	CASSADSGNEKLFF	TGCGCCAGCAGCGCGGACTCGGGGAATGAAAAACTGTTTTTT
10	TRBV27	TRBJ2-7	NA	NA	CASSLGEQYF	TGTGCCAGCAGTTTGGGGGAGCAGTACTTC
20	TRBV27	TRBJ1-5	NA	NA	CASSLSPGQGGVYSNQPQHF	TGTGCCAGCAGTTTATCCCCCGGGCAAGGGGGTGTCTATAGCAATCAGCCCCAGCATTTT
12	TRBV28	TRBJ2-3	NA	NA	CAIGTSPDTQYF	TGTGCTATCGGGACATCCCCAGATACGCAGTATTTT
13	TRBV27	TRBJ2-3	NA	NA	CASSLMGADTQYF	TGTGCCAGCAGTTTAATGGGGGCAGATACGCAGTATTTT
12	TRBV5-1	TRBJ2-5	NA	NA	CASSLDRETQYF	TGCGCCAGCAGCTTGGATAGGGAGACCCAGTACTTC
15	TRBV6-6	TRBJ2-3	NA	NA	CASRPVPSLTDTQYF	TGTGCCAGCAGACCCGTCCCTTCGCTCACAGATACGCAGTATTTT
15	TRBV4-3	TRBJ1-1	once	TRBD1	CASSQDTRGHTEAFF	TGCGCCAGCAGCCAAGATACCAGGGGGCACACTGAAGCTTTCTTT
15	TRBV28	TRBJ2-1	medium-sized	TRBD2	CASSLTASGAGEWFF	TGTGCCAGCAGTCTTACCGCCTCTGGTGCGGGAGAGTGGTTCTTC
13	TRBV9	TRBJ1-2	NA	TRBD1	CASNQGDEYGYTF	TGTGCCAGCAATCAGGGGGACGAATATGGCTACACCTTC
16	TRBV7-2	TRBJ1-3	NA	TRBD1	CASSLGSGGYGNTIYF	TGTGCCAGCAGCTTAGGCTCAGGGGGCTACGGAAACACCATATATTTT
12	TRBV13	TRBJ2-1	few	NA	CASSLDRHEQFF	TGTGCCAGCAGCTTAGATCGCCATGAGCAGTTCTTC
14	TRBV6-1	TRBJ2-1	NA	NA	CASSRTISYNEQFF	TGTGCCAGCAGCCGGACCATCTCCTACAATGAGCAGTTCTTC
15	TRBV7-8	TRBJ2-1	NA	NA	CASSFTASSYNEQFF	TGTGCCAGCAGCTTCACAGCGAGCTCCTACAATGAGCAGTTCTTC
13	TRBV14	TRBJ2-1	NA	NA	CASSRADHNEQFF	TGTGCCAGCAGCCGCGCAGATCACAATGAGCAGTTCTTC
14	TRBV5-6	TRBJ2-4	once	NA	CASSLGLAKNIQYF	TGTGCCAGCAGCTTGGGGCTAGCCAAAAACATTCAGTACTTC
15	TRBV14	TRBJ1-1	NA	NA	CASSQVKGVWTEAFF	TGTGCCAGCAGCCAAGTGAAGGGTGTTTGGACTGAAGCTTTCTTT
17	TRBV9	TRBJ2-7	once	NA	CASSDPGGGLGAYEQYF	TGTGCCAGCAGCGACCCTGGGGGGGGGCTGGGGGCCTACGAGCAGTACTTC
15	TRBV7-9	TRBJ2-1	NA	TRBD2	CASSSSGISLNEQFF	TGTGCCAGCAGCTCTAGCGGGATATCCCTCAATGAGCAGTTCTTC
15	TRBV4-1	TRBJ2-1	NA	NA	CASSQVAGSYNEQFF	TGCGCCAGCAGCCAAGTGGCAGGCTCCTACAATGAGCAGTTCTTC
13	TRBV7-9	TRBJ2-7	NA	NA	CASSSEGRFEQYF	TGTGCCAGCAGCTCCGAAGGACGATTCGAGCAGTACTTC
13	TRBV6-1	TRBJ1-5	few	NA	CASTDVGDQPQHF	TGTGCCAGCACCGACGTAGGGGATCAGCCCCAGCATTTT
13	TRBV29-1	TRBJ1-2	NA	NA	CSAEGVRDFGYTF	TGCAGCGCCGAAGGGGTCAGGGATTTTGGCTACACCTTC
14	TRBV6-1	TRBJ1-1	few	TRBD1	CASSGITGVAEAFF	TGTGCCAGCAGTGGGATTACAGGGGTGGCTGAAGCTTTCTTT
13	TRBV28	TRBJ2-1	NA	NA	CASSSSGYNEQFF	TGTGCCAGCAGTTCAAGCGGCTACAATGAGCAGTTCTTC
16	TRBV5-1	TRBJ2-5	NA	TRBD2	CASSWEGPGILETQYF	TGCGCCAGCAGCTGGGAGGGACCGGGTATCCTGGAGACCCAGTACTTC
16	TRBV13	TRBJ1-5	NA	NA	CASSLGSQGGPQPQHF	TGTGCCAGCAGCTTAGGGTCACAGGGAGGCCCTCAGCCCCAGCATTTT
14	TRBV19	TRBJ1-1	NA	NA	CASRRTALNTEAFF	TGTGCCAGTAGACGGACAGCTTTGAACACTGAAGCTTTCTTT
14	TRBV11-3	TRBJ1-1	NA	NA	CASSLVLLNTEAFF	TGTGCCAGCAGCTTAGTCTTGCTGAACACTGAAGCTTTCTTT
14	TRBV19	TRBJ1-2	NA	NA	CASSPMGGYRGYTF	TGTGCCAGTAGTCCGATGGGGGGGTACCGTGGCTACACCTTC
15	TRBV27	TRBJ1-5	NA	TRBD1	CASRPGTGENQPQHF	TGTGCCAGCAGACCCGGGACAGGGGAAAATCAGCCCCAGCATTTT
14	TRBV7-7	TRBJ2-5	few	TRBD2	CASSPRGGWETQYF	TGTGCCAGCAGCCCGCGGGGGGGCTGGGAGACCCAGTACTTC
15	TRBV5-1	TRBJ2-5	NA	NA	CASSPGRDWQETQYF	TGCGCCAGCAGCCCTGGCCGGGACTGGCAAGAGACCCAGTACTTC
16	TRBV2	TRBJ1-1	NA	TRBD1	CASRNDKGQGDTEAFF	TGTGCCAGCAGGAACGATAAGGGACAGGGCGACACTGAAGCTTTCTTT
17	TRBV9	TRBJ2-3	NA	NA	CASSVGGSTHSTDTQYF	TGTGCCAGCAGTGTGGGGGGCTCGACTCATAGCACAGATACGCAGTATTTT
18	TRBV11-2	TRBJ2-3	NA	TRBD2	CASSFTFAGTSSTDTQYF	TGTGCCAGCAGCTTCACCTTCGCCGGGACTAGCTCCACAGATACGCAGTATTTT
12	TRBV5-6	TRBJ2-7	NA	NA	CASSYSGNEQYF	TGTGCCAGCAGCTATAGTGGTAACGAGCAGTACTTC
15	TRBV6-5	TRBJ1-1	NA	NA	CASSSFLAMNTEAFF	TGTGCCAGCAGCTCCTTTTTGGCCATGAACACTGAAGCTTTCTTT
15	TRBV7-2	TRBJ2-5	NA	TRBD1	CASSLGTGVIETQYF	TGTGCCAGCAGCCTTGGGACAGGGGTGATTGAGACCCAATACTTC
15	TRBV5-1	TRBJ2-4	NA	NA	CASSLSLGAKNIQYF	TGCGCCAGCAGCTTGAGCCTTGGGGCCAAAAACATTCAGTACTTC
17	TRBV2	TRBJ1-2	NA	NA	CASSGAAFGGDNYGYTF	TGTGCCAGCAGTGGGGCGGCGTTCGGAGGGGACAACTATGGCTACACCTTC
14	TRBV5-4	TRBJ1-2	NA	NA	CASSFRGGNYGYTF	TGTGCCAGCAGCTTCAGGGGAGGGAACTATGGCTACACCTTC
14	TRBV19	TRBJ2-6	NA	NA	CASSMSGGANVLTF	TGTGCCAGTAGTATGTCCGGCGGGGCCAACGTCCTGACTTTC
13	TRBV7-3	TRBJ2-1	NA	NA	CASSPDSANEQFF	TGTGCCAGCAGCCCGGACAGTGCCAATGAGCAGTTCTTC
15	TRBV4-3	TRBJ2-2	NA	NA	CASSQDPGNTGELFF	TGCGCCAGCAGCCAAGATCCAGGGAACACCGGGGAGCTGTTTTTT
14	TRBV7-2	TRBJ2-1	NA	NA	CASSLGVGVREQFF	TGTGCCAGCAGCTTAGGGGTGGGGGTGCGTGAGCAGTTCTTC
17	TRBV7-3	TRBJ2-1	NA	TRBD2	CASSLNPGLATYNEQFF	TGTGCCAGCAGCTTAAATCCGGGACTAGCGACCTACAATGAGCAGTTCTTC
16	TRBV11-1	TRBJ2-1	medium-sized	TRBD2	CASTGIAGALSYEQFF	TGTGCCAGCACCGGCATAGCGGGAGCCCTTAGCTATGAGCAGTTCTTC
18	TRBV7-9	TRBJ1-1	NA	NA	CASSSPLGQTSQSTEAFF	TGTGCCAGCAGCTCCCCCCTAGGACAGACCTCCCAAAGCACTGAAGCTTTCTTT
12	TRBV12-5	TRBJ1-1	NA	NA	CASGLENTEAFF	TGTGCTAGTGGTTTGGAAAACACTGAAGCTTTCTTT
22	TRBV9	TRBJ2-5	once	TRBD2	CASSVDPGAGASREGGPETQYF	TGTGCCAGCAGCGTAGATCCGGGGGCAGGGGCGTCGCGGGAGGGAGGACCTGAGACCCAGTACTTC
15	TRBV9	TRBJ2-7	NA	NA	CASSQRPTDAYEQYF	TGTGCCAGCAGCCAACGCCCTACTGATGCCTACGAGCAGTACTTC
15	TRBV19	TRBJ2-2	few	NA	CASTLGRKNTGELFF	TGTGCCAGTACCCTCGGACGGAAGAACACCGGGGAGCTGTTTTTT
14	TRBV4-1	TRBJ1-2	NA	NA	CASCAAGTDYGYTF	TGCGCCAGTTGTGCCGCCGGGACGGACTATGGCTACACCTTC
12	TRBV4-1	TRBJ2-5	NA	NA	CASSQDLETQYF	TGCGCCAGCAGCCAAGACCTAGAGACCCAGTACTTC
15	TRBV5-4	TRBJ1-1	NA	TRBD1	CASSLGDRVATEAFF	TGTGCCAGCAGCTTGGGGGACAGGGTGGCCACTGAAGCTTTCTTT
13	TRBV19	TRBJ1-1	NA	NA	CASSLTSFTEAFF	TGTGCCAGTAGCCTTACATCGTTCACTGAAGCTTTCTTT